A selection of T cell receptor beta chains follows, all from one sample in a study of blood T cell repertoires in COVID-19. The assay was immunoSEQ multiplex PCR, and TCRdb's table has in-frame clones only and misses some. The table has approximately 300,000 clones, around 84% seen once. What was sequenced was PBMCs or T cells enriched from blood (not recorded which). The receptors originated from a woman younger than 45 who had been exposed to COVID-19. The CDR3 runs from the conserved cysteine through the conserved F or W. D genes are given only for firm matches. Only part of the rows carry a size: once, few, many, or a class if the clone is expanded.

cdr3_nt cdr3_aa j_call d_call clone_size v_call
TGTGCCTGGAAAGAGACAGCTAACTACGAGCAGTACTTC CAWKETANYEQYF TRBJ2-7 - - TRBV30
TGTGCCAGCAGCTCCCTCAGCGGGAGGGCAACAGATACGCAGTATTTT CASSSLSGRATDTQYF TRBJ2-3 TRBD2 - TRBV7-8
TGTGCCTGGAGTGTGCGACGTATCGGTGGCTTCGGGGAGCAGTACTTC CAWSVRRIGGFGEQYF TRBJ2-7 - - TRBV30
TGTGCCAGCAAGGAAGGGGTAAGGATCCACGAGCAGTACTTC CASKEGVRIHEQYF TRBJ2-7 - - TRBV7-3
TGTGCCAGCAGCTTAGCTGAGGCTGAAGCTTTCTTT CASSLAEAEAFF TRBJ1-1 - once TRBV7-9
TGTGCCAGCAGCTTAGGGGGGACAGGGGGAAGGAATGAGCAGTTCTTC CASSLGGTGGRNEQFF TRBJ2-1 TRBD1 - TRBV7-2
TGCGCCAGCAGCTTGGGGCAGGGGGCTGAGACCCAGTACTTC CASSLGQGAETQYF TRBJ2-5 TRBD1 - TRBV5-1
TGTGCCACCAGCAGAGGGACTAGCGGGTACCAAGAGACCCAGTACTTC CATSRGTSGYQETQYF TRBJ2-5 TRBD2 - TRBV15
TGTGCCAGCAGTATACTAGCGGGGGGCCTCGATGAGCAGTTCTTC CASSILAGGLDEQFF TRBJ2-1 TRBD2 - TRBV6-2/TRBV6-3
TGCGCCAGCAGCCAAGATTCAGGGGGCATTTCACCCCTCCACTTT CASSQDSGGISPLHF TRBJ1-6 TRBD1 - TRBV4-3
TGCGCCAGCAGCTTGATCCTGAGCTCCTACGAGCAGTACTTC CASSLILSSYEQYF TRBJ2-7 - - TRBV5-1
TGTGCCAGCAGCAGCGGGGGGTTTATTAAAGAGACCCAGTACTTC CASSSGGFIKETQYF TRBJ2-5 TRBD2 - TRBV28